The entry that follows covers one T cell receptor (beta chain) sequence. The same CDR3 is also encoded by other DNA sequences in this sample. Per the original methods: Amplified reference gene primers provided the basis for estimating nucleated cell counts. Produced via immunoSEQ multiplex PCR; TCRdb's table is partial and in-frame only. For V, J and clone size, that table is used; D and trimming come from the DNA. The sample contains roughly 180,000 clones, 80% to 90% of which appear only once. These data originate in a study of blood T cell repertoires in COVID-19. Study-wide context: Acute and convalescent COVID-19 samples came from the United States, Italy and Spain. T cells, B-cell-depleted T cells, or PBMCs supplied cDNA or gDNA.

Germline lookup yields CDR1 LGHNT and CDR2 FRNRAP. V lost 5 bases, J lost 2 bases, and 21 bases lay in between. This CDR3 spans 17 amino acids. The TCR originated in a man aged 55 to 70 with acute or convalescent COVID-19. V and J are TRBV12-5 and TRBJ2-5; D is possibly TRBD2 (7 bases). Material: peripheral blood. CDR3 amino acids: CASGGEGGTLGQETQYF. DNA of the CDR3: TGTGCTAGTGGTGGGGAGGGGGGGACCCTCGGGCAAGAGACCCAGTACTTC.